A single sample gave rise to the 20 T cell receptor beta chains below, sequenced in a study of cytomegalovirus exposure and HLA in healthy donors. The primer mix had 60 Vbeta and 13 Jbeta primers. Clones were sequenced by immunoSEQ multiplex PCR, and TCRdb holds only the in-frame ones, with some missing. The sample table includes around 160,000 clones. The sequencing sample was made of PBMCs. These TCRs come from a woman between 50 and 59 years old in good health and CMV-seronegative.

The gene calls are TRBV7-9 and TRBJ2-3, with TRBD2 identical over 8 bases. The germline CDR1 and CDR2 sequences are SEHNR and FQNEAQ (reference sequence). After removal of 7 bases from V and 1 base from J, the junction contained 1 base not matched to a gene. The CDR3 has 13 residues. The CDR3 region is CASKAGGTDTQYF. The CDR3 nucleotides read TGTGCCAGCAAAGCGGGAGGCACAGATACGCAGTATTTT.

The rearrangement uses TRBV28 and TRBJ1-4; tentative D call: TRBD1 (5 bases). In germline, CDR1 is MDHEN, CDR2 SYDVKM. V was pared by 7 bases and J by 7 bases, with 16 bases between. CDR3 length equals 14 residues. The CDR3 is CASNSGGEGEKLFF. As DNA, the CDR3 is TGTGCCAGCAATAGCGGGGGAGAGGGTGAAAAACTGTTTTTT.

The rearrangement uses TRBV4-3 and TRBJ2-7; TRBD1 is a possible D gene (6 bases). The CDR3 contains 15 residues. V lost 0 bases to trimming and J lost 2 bases, with 11 bases between them. Germline V CDR1 and CDR2: LGHNA, YSLEER. This CDR3 reads CASSQEFQGPYEQYF. CDR3 nucleotide sequence: TGCGCCAGCAGCCAAGAGTTCCAGGGGCCCTACGAGCAGTACTTC.

The chain uses TRBV19 and TRBJ1-6; 9 nucleotides line up with TRBD1. CDR3 length: 13 residues. V was pared by 7 bases and J by 8 bases, with 3 bases of the junction left unmatched. The V gene's germline CDR1 is LNHDA and CDR2 SQIVND (reference sequence). This chain's CDR3 is CASTDRGYSPLHF. The CDR3 nucleotides read TGTGCCAGTACCGACAGGGGGTATTCACCCCTCCACTTT.

V gene TRBV4-2 combines with J gene TRBJ2-1, with TRBD2 matching 15 bases. Germline values: CDR1 LGHNA, CDR2 YNFKEQ. The ends lost 4 bases at V and 5 bases at J; junction bases unmatched: 6. This CDR3 region has 17 residues. CDR3 amino acids: CASSLRTSGGADNEQFF. In nucleotides, the CDR3 is TGTGCCAGCAGCCTACGGACTAGCGGGGGGGCGGACAATGAGCAGTTCTTC.

The chain couples TRBV11-3 to TRBJ2-7; the D is unclear. Between the trimmed V and J ends, which lost 2 bases and 2 bases, there was a span of 13 bases. The CDR3 loop spans 15 amino acids. The germline V gene encodes CDR1 SGHNT and CDR2 YENEEA. CDR3 sequence: CASSLIYQVAYEQYF. As DNA, the CDR3 is TGTGCCAGCAGCTTAATATATCAGGTCGCCTACGAGCAGTACTTC.

J is TRBJ1-4 and V is TRBV30, with D hard to call. The V and J ends lost 3 bases and 4 bases respectively, with 9 bases between them. This CDR3 is 13 amino acids long. Germline V gene sequence: CDR1 GTSNPN, CDR2 SVGIG (reference sequence). The CDR3 DNA is TGTGCCTGGAGCCCAAATGTTAATGAAAAACTGTTTTTT. This gives the protein CAWSPNVNEKLFF.

This rearrangement joins TRBV9 to TRBJ1-2, with no clear D. Germline V gene data show CDR1 as SGDLS and CDR2 as YYNGEE. The CDR3 loop spans 12 amino acids. Trimming cost V 3 bases and J 8 bases, with 11 bases left between them. The DNA of the CDR3 is TGTGCCAGCAGCGCTAACTCCGGGGGCTACACCTTC. Its translation is CASSANSGGYTF.

J is TRBJ2-1 and V is TRBV4-2; TRBD2 matches at 9 bases. There are 16 residues in the CDR3. CDR1 LGHNA and CDR2 YNFKEQ come from the germline V gene. V lost 4 bases and J lost 5; bases outside the gene matches: 9. The CDR3 here is CASSRNSGGGDNEQFF. The CDR3 DNA reads TGTGCCAGCAGCCGAAATAGCGGGGGTGGGGACAATGAGCAGTTCTTC.

The chain links TRBV7-9 to TRBJ1-2; D remains unclear. The CDR3 is 12 amino acids. V was cut by 1 base and J by 8 bases, with 8 bases left in between. Germline V gives CDR1 SEHNR, CDR2 FQNEAQ (reference sequence). CDR3 sequence reads: CASSLGHGGYTF. CDR3 in DNA: TGTGCCAGCAGCTTAGGTCACGGGGGCTACACCTTC.

V usage is TRBV11-2 and J usage is TRBJ1-1; tentative D call: TRBD1 (5 bases). This CDR3 is built from 14 residues. Per the germline V gene, CDR1 is SGHAT and CDR2 is FQNNGV. V was trimmed by 3 bases and J by 0 bases, leaving 8 bases between them. Here the CDR3 DNA reads TGTGCCAGCAGCTTGGGAGGGGTGAACACTGAAGCTTTCTTT. Protein: CASSLGGVNTEAFF.

This sequence joins TRBV9 and TRBJ1-4; D may be TRBD1 (5 bases). V was pared by 4 bases and J by 10 bases, with 17 bases between. This CDR3 region has 14 residues. Germline V gene data show CDR1 as SGDLS and CDR2 as YYNGEE. This CDR3 reads CASSPTSGQGKLFF. The CDR3 DNA is TGTGCCAGCAGCCCTACGTCAGGGCAGGGAAAACTGTTTTTT.

The gene calls are TRBV9 and TRBJ1-1, with TRBD1 as a possible D gene (5 bases). The CDR3 has 15 amino acids. Trimming left V 0 bases short and J 0 bases short, with 9 bases between. Germline V gives CDR1 SGDLS, CDR2 YYNGEE. CDR3 DNA: TGTGCCAGCAGCGTAGATCCAGGGTTGAACACTGAAGCTTTCTTT. Encoded protein: CASSVDPGLNTEAFF.

V and J are TRBV7-2 and TRBJ2-2; no reliable D call. The CDR3 has 15 amino acids. The V end lost 5 bases, the J end lost 0 bases, and 10 bases lay between the germline ends. CDR1 SGHTA and CDR2 FQGNSA come from the germline V gene. DNA of the CDR3: TGTGCCAGCAGCCCATTGACTGCGAACACCGGGGAGCTGTTTTTT. It is translated as CASSPLTANTGELFF.

The V call is TRBV7-9, the J call TRBJ2-7; tentatively, D is TRBD1 (6 bases). CDR1 and CDR2 from the germline V gene are SEHNR and FQNEAQ (reference sequence). V shed 7 bases and J shed 6 bases, with 13 bases lying between them. There are 12 residues in the CDR3. The CDR3 bases are TGTGCCAGCACCGCCGGGACACGCGAGCAGTACTTC. This codes for CASTAGTREQYF.

The chain employs TRBV28 and TRBJ1-5; 9 bases agree with TRBD1. This CDR3 has 16 residues. The germline CDR1 and CDR2 sequences are MDHEN and SYDVKM. Losses at the gene ends were 10 bases for V and 0 bases for J; bases not matched to a gene: 10. The CDR3 is CATGRGQGFSNQPQHF. In DNA, the CDR3 is TGTGCCACCGGCCGGGGACAGGGATTTAGCAATCAGCCCCAGCATTTT.

The chain uses TRBV5-1 and TRBJ2-7; TRBD2 matches 11 bases. V lost 0 bases to trimming and J lost 2 bases; unmatched junction nucleotides: 7. This CDR3 comprises 17 residues. CDR1 and CDR2 from the germline V gene are SGHRS and YFSETQ. The CDR3 reads CASSLGRNSGGAYEQYF. CDR3 DNA sequence: TGCGCCAGCAGCTTGGGGAGAAATAGCGGGGGGGCCTACGAGCAGTACTTC.

V usage is TRBV9 and J usage is TRBJ2-7, with no clear D. The germline gives CDR1 SGDLS, CDR2 YYNGEE. This CDR3 is 15 amino acids long. Trimming left V 0 bases short and J 2 bases short, with 12 bases between. Written as DNA, the CDR3 is TGTGCCAGCAGCGTAGGTTTGGCAGAACCCTACGAGCAGTACTTC. It translates to CASSVGLAEPYEQYF.

In regard to this clone: Additional DNA sequences in this sample encode the identical CDR3. The J gene is TRBJ1-2, the V gene TRBV28; D is undetermined. V was shortened by 3 bases and J by 5 bases, with 7 bases between the two germline ends. The CDR3 is made up of 12 amino acids. The V gene's germline CDR1 is MDHEN and CDR2 SYDVKM. CDR3 sequence reads: CASSLSGYGYTF. For the CDR3, the DNA is TGTGCCAGCAGTTTGTCAGGTTATGGCTACACCTTC.

The chain is built from TRBV19 and TRBJ2-7; D gene uncertain. With 4 bases removed from V and 2 bases from J, the gap between germline ends came to 9 bases. In germline, CDR1 is LNHDA, CDR2 SQIVND (reference sequence). The CDR3 is made up of 13 amino acids. The CDR3 here is CASSTRQAYEQYF. The CDR3 nucleotides are TGTGCCAGTAGTACCAGACAAGCCTACGAGCAGTACTTC. Full variable domain (missing parts from reference TRBV19 and TRBJ2-7): DGGITQSPKYLFRKEGQNVTLSCEQNLNHDAMYWYRQDPGQGLRLIYYSQIVNDFQKGDIAEGYSVSREKKESFPLTVTSAQKNPTAFYLCASSTRQAYEQYFGPGTRLTVT.